The 26 T cell receptor beta chains below were found in one sample sequenced in a study of blood T cell repertoires in COVID-19. Some clones are missing from TCRdb's copy, which holds only in-frame ones; the method was immunoSEQ multiplex PCR. Counted here are around 380,000 clones, 81% occurring once; the ten biggest clones make up 0.85% to 1.3%. Material for sequencing was peripheral blood. The source is a human donor with acute or convalescent COVID-19. The donor label of this sample is uncertain.

CDR3 sequence: CASSLTEAEEQYF. The DNA for the CDR3 is TGTGCCAGCAGCTTGACGGAGGCCGAGGAGCAGTACTTC. This chain connects TRBV5-4 to TRBJ2-7, with a weak D call TRBD2 (5 bases). Per germline, CDR1 SGHNT and CDR2 YYREEE (reference sequence). V shed 1 base and J shed 7 bases, with 12 bases lying between them. CDR3 length equals 13 residues. The full variable domain, its missing parts supplied by reference TRBV5-4 and TRBJ2-7, is ETGVTQSPTHLIKTRGQQVTLRCSSQSGHNTVSWYQQALGQGPQFIFQYYREEENGRGNFPPRFSGLQFPNYSSELNVNALELDDSALYLCASSLTEAEEQYFGPGTRLTVT.

This clone was detected once. The genes are TRBV5-4 and TRBJ1-2, with no clear D. Germline V lookup: CDR1 SGHNT, CDR2 YYREEE (reference sequence). The CDR3 is 14 residues long. V lost 2 bases and J 1 base, leaving 9 bases between the germline ends. The CDR3 DNA reads as TGTGCCAGCAGCTTTGGACTGGATAACTATGGCTACACCTTC. It encodes CASSFGLDNYGYTF.

The sample holds one count of this clone. This rearrangement joins TRBV7-6 to TRBJ2-1; 8 bases fit TRBD2. Trimming at V came to 5 bases and at J to 8 bases, leaving 11 bases not matched to a gene. The germline gives CDR1 SGHVS, CDR2 FNYEAQ. The CDR3 spans 15 residues. This CDR3 is CASSITRLANDEQFF. The CDR3 DNA reads TGTGCCAGCAGCATAACAAGACTAGCGAACGATGAGCAGTTCTTC.

The chain carries TRBV19 and TRBJ1-5; weak D call: TRBD2 (6 bases). The J call may be faulty, since TRBJ2-3 better matches the DNA end. The CDR3 is made up of 14 amino acids. In germline, CDR1 is LNHDA, CDR2 SQIVND (reference sequence). CDR3 loop: CASSILGGNQPQYF. DNA of the CDR3: TGTGCCAGTAGTATTCTGGGGGGTAATCAGCCCCAGTATTTT.

The chain couples TRBV2 to TRBJ2-7; TRBD2 matches 9 bases. This CDR3 has 17 residues. Germline trimming cut 6 bases from V and 3 bases from J; bases unmatched to any gene: 15. Germline V CDR1 and CDR2: SNHLY, FYNNEI. The CDR3 loop reads CASSGLSEAGGIYEQYF. DNA of the CDR3: TGTGCCAGCAGCGGTTTGTCGGAAGCGGGGGGTATCTACGAGCAGTACTTC.

This CDR3 is CASSMSPTTSGNEQFF. CDR3 DNA: TGTGCCAGCAGCATGTCGCCCACCACGTCCGGCAATGAGCAGTTCTTC. This rearrangement joins TRBV25-1 to TRBJ2-1, with no clear D. Deletions cut 6 bases from V and 6 bases from J, with 21 bases between. The CDR3 length is 16 residues. Per the germline V gene, CDR1 is MGHDK and CDR2 is SYGVNS.

In its sample, this clone was seen once. The J gene is TRBJ1-4, the V gene TRBV5-5; 10 bases line up with TRBD1. CDR3 length: 15 amino acids. The germline CDR1 and CDR2 sequences are SGHKS and YYEKEE (reference sequence). The J segment lost 8 bases and the V segment lost 2 bases, leaving 6 bases of the junction unmatched. The CDR3 DNA follows: TGTGCCAGCAGCTTCCCGACAGGGGGCGCGGAAAAACTGTTTTTT. Translation: CASSFPTGGAEKLFF. Filled out from reference TRBV5-5 and TRBJ1-4, the complete variable domain reads DAGVTQSPTHLIKTRGQQVTLRCSPISGHKSVSWYQQVLGQGPQFIFQYYEKEERGRGNFPDRFSARQFPNYSSELNVNALLLGDSALYLCASSFPTGGAEKLFFGSGTQLSVL.

The gene calls are TRBV30 and TRBJ1-6; TRBD1 might be the D (5 bases). V gave up 3 bases and J gave up 10 bases, with 13 bases separating them. CDR1 and CDR2 (germline): GTSNPN, SVGIG (reference sequence). There are 13 residues in the CDR3. Here the CDR3 DNA reads TGTGCCTGGAGGGTAGCGGGGGGATCACCCCTCCACTTT. As protein: CAWRVAGGSPLHF.

The chain's CDR3 is CASSWANTDTQYF. CDR3 sequence (DNA): TGTGCCAGTAGTTGGGCAAACACAGATACGCAGTATTTT. The V gene is TRBV19, the J gene TRBJ2-3, with D unresolved. Germline V gene lookup returns CDR1 LNHDA and CDR2 SQIVND (reference sequence). This CDR3 spans 13 amino acids. V dropped 5 bases and J dropped 2 bases, with 8 bases sitting between them. Together with reference TRBV19 and TRBJ2-3, the CDR3 gives the full variable domain: DGGITQSPKYLFRKEGQNVTLSCEQNLNHDAMYWYRQDPGQGLRLIYYSQIVNDFQKGDIAEGYSVSREKKESFPLTVTSAQKNPTAFYLCASSWANTDTQYFGPGTRLTVL.

The chain is built from TRBV12-3 or TRBV12-4 and TRBJ2-7, with a weak D call TRBD2 (6 bases). V lost 6 bases, J lost 5 bases, and 11 bases lay in between. The CDR3 covers 12 residues. DNA of the CDR3: TGTGCCAGCAGCCGGGGACTCCACGAGCAGTACTTC. This gives the protein CASSRGLHEQYF.

The chain couples TRBV18 to TRBJ2-2, with D maybe TRBD1 (5 bases). The germline gives CDR1 KGHSH, CDR2 LQKENI. This CDR3 is 17 amino acids long. V lost 2 bases and J 2 bases, leaving 15 bases between the germline ends. In nucleotides, the CDR3 is TGTGCCAGCTCACCAATCCCTAGGACACTAAACACCGGGGAGCTGTTTTTT. It specifies CASSPIPRTLNTGELFF.

Only one count was recorded for this clone. The rearrangement uses TRBV6-5 and TRBJ2-1, with TRBD2 identical over 11 bases. This CDR3 is 14 amino acids long. CDR1 is MNHEY and CDR2 is SVGAGI in the germline V gene. Unmatched junction bases numbered 4, after V lost 6 bases and J lost 6 bases. The CDR3 bases are TGTGCCAGCAGGAGACTAGCGGGAACCAATGAGCAGTTCTTC. Protein: CASRRLAGTNEQFF.

The J gene is TRBJ2-3, the V gene TRBV28; 8 positions agree with TRBD2. Germline lookup yields CDR1 MDHEN and CDR2 SYDVKM. V dropped 5 bases and J dropped 4; count of bases not matched to a gene: 20. This CDR3 is built from 19 residues. CDR3 sequence reads: CASSPMGGYSGNGPDTQYF. The CDR3 DNA sequence: TGTGCCAGCAGTCCTATGGGGGGGTATAGCGGGAATGGACCAGATACGCAGTATTTT.

V and J are TRBV29-1 and TRBJ1-2; weak D call: TRBD1 (6 bases). CDR1 and CDR2 (germline): SQVTM, ANQGSEA. The CDR3 totals 15 residues. The V end lost 6 bases, the J end lost 0 bases, and 17 bases lay between the germline ends. As DNA, the CDR3 is TGCAGCGTGAACCCAAGGGGGAGTACTAACTATGGCTACACCTTC. This sequence encodes CSVNPRGSTNYGYTF. The entire variable domain, with the rest obtained from reference TRBV29-1 and TRBJ1-2, is as follows: SAVISQKPSRDICQRGTSLTIQCQVDSQVTMMFWYRQQPGQSLTLIATANQGSEATYESGFVIDKFPISRPNLTFSTLTVSNMSPEDSSIYLCSVNPRGSTNYGYTFGSGTRLTVV.

This clone was detected a few times. This chain connects TRBV9 to TRBJ2-7, with TRBD2 as a possible D gene (5 bases). Germline assignment: CDR1 SGDLS and CDR2 YYNGEE. V lost 4 bases, J lost 3 bases, and 8 bases lay in between. This CDR3 has 12 amino acids. As DNA, the CDR3 is TGTGCCAGCAGCCCCGGAGGCTACGAGCAGTACTTC. Its translation: CASSPGGYEQYF.

This chain links TRBV6-5 with TRBJ1-1, with TRBD1 as a possible D gene (6 bases). The germline gives CDR1 MNHEY, CDR2 SVGAGI. There are 14 residues in the CDR3. V gave up 6 bases and J gave up 1 base, with 12 bases separating them. Here the CDR3 reads CASRGTPSNTEAFF. For the CDR3, the DNA is TGTGCCAGCAGAGGGACACCTTCGAACACTGAAGCTTTCTTT.

V gene TRBV3-1 (or the pseudogene TRBV3-2) combines with J gene TRBJ1-2; the D gene is possibly TRBD1 (5 bases). This CDR3 has 15 residues. Trimming shortened V by 0 bases and J by 8 bases, and 16 bases separated the two germline ends. Germline V gives CDR1 LGHDT, CDR2 YNNKEL (reference sequence). The chain's CDR3 is CASSQDNKGSLGYTF. The CDR3 DNA sequence: TGTGCCAGCAGCCAAGATAACAAGGGGTCGTTGGGCTACACCTTC.

V is TRBV28 and J is TRBJ2-6, with D possibly TRBD1 on 6 matching bases. CDR1 is MDHEN, CDR2 SYDVKM, per germline. The V end was cut by 3 bases, the J end by 1 base, with 7 bases between. This CDR3 region has 15 residues. The CDR3 coding sequence is TGTGCCAGCAGTTTCAGGGGATCTGGGGCCAACGTCCTGACTTTC. Its protein is CASSFRGSGANVLTF.

V usage is TRBV7-6 and J usage is TRBJ1-4; D is unclear. Germline CDR1 reads SGHVS; CDR2 reads FNYEAQ. This CDR3 is 17 amino acids long. V was pared by 5 bases and J by 3 bases, with 19 bases between. The CDR3 is CASSTLSIQASNEKLFF. The CDR3 DNA reads as TGTGCCAGCAGCACCCTCAGTATCCAGGCCTCTAATGAAAAACTGTTTTTT.

This sequence joins TRBV7-9 and TRBJ2-2; 9 nucleotides match TRBD1. Germline CDR1 and CDR2: SEHNR and FQNEAQ (reference sequence). Germline trimming cut 2 bases from V and 1 base from J; bases unmatched to any gene: 2. This CDR3 is built from 16 residues. This CDR3 reads CASSLLGQGNTGELFF. CDR3 sequence (DNA): TGTGCCAGCAGCTTATTGGGACAGGGGAACACCGGGGAGCTGTTTTTT.

This clone came up once. The chain employs TRBV14 and TRBJ2-1; the D gene is possibly TRBD1 (5 bases). Trimming stripped 1 base from V and 4 bases from J, with 8 bases between. The germline V gene has CDR1 SGHDN and CDR2 FVKESK. This CDR3 is 14 amino acids long. The CDR3 here is CASSQVQAYNEQFF. In DNA form, the CDR3 reads TGTGCCAGCAGCCAAGTACAGGCGTACAATGAGCAGTTCTTC.

The chain combines TRBV4-1 with TRBJ1-1; unclear D gene. The CDR3 is made up of 14 amino acids. V lost 5 bases and J 1 base, leaving 11 bases between the germline ends. CDR1 and CDR2 (germline): MGHRA, YSYEKL. This chain's CDR3 is CASSELRRNTEAFF. The CDR3 DNA sequence: TGCGCCAGCAGCGAGTTACGGAGGAACACTGAAGCTTTCTTT.

The chain recombines TRBV7-9 with TRBJ1-2; no firm D call. V was pared by 3 bases and J by 2 bases, with 7 bases between. CDR3 length: 13 amino acids. Germline loops: CDR1 SEHNR, CDR2 FQNEAQ (reference sequence). CDR3 sequence: CASSFEANYGYTF. DNA for the CDR3: TGTGCCAGCAGCTTCGAGGCGAACTATGGCTACACCTTC.

The V gene is TRBV3-1 (or the pseudogene TRBV3-2), the J gene TRBJ2-5; TRBD2 matches at 9 bases. After removal of 4 bases from V and 2 bases from J, the junction contained 11 bases not matched to a gene. Germline CDR1 is LGHDT and CDR2 is YNNKEL (reference sequence). The CDR3 has 17 residues. The CDR3 sequence is CASSLQRGAKTQETQYF. The DNA of the CDR3 is TGTGCCAGCAGCCTGCAGCGGGGGGCCAAGACACAAGAGACCCAGTACTTC.

V is TRBV27 and J is TRBJ2-6, with D perhaps matching TRBD1 (6 bases). CDR3 size: 15 residues. Per the germline V gene, CDR1 is MNHEY and CDR2 is SMNVEV (reference sequence). V lost 6 bases and J lost 2, with 11 bases in between. The CDR3 spells CASRSGQTGANVLTF. CDR3 DNA sequence: TGTGCCAGCAGGTCCGGACAGACTGGGGCCAACGTCCTGACTTTC. Based on the CDR3 plus reference TRBV27 and TRBJ2-6, the full variable domain is EAQVTQNPRYLITVTGKKLTVTCSQNMNHEYMSWYRQDPGLGLRQIYYSMNVEVTDKGDVPEGYKVSRKEKRNFPLILESPSPNQTSLYFCASRSGQTGANVLTFGAGSRLTVL.

This chain uses TRBV12-3 or TRBV12-4 with TRBJ2-7, with TRBD2 as a possible D gene (5 bases). Trimming removed 6 bases from V and 7 bases from J, with 10 bases in between. The CDR3 spans 11 residues. The CDR3 DNA reads as TGTGCCAGCAGCCCGGGGAATGAGCAGTACTTC. It codes for CASSPGNEQYF.